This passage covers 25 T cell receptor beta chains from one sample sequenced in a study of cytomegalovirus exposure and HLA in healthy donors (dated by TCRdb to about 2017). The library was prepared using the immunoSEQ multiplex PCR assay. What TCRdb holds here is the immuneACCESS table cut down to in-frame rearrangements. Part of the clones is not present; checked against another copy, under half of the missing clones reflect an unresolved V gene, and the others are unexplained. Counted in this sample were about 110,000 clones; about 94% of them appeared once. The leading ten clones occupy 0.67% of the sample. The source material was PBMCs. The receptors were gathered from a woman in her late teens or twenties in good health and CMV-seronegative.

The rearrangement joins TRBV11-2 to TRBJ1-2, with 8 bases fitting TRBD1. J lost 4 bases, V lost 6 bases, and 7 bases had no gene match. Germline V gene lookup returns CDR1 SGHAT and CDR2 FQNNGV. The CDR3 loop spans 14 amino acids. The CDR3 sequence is CASSSGGAGYGYTF. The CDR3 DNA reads TGTGCCAGCAGTTCAGGGGGCGCGGGCTATGGCTACACCTTC. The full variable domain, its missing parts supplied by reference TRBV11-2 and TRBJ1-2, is EAGVAQSPRYKIIEKRQSVAFWCNPISGHATLYWYQQILGQGPKLLIQFQNNGVVDDSQLPKDRFSAERLKGVDSTLKIQPAKLEDSAVYLCASSSGGAGYGYTFGSGTRLTVV.

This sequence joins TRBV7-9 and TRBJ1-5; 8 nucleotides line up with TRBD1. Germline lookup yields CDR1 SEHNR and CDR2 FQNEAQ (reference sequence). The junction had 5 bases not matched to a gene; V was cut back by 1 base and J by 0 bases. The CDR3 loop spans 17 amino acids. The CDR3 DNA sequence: TGTGCCAGCAGCTTAGGTCAGGGGGCAGGTAGCAATCAGCCCCAGCATTTT. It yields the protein CASSLGQGAGSNQPQHF.

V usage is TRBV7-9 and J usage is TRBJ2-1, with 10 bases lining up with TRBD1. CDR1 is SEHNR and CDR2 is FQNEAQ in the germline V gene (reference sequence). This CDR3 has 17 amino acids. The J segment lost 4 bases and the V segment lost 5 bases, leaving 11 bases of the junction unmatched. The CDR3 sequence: CASSTTGGPTAYNEQFF. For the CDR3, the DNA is TGTGCCAGCAGCACGACAGGGGGCCCTACTGCGTACAATGAGCAGTTCTTC.

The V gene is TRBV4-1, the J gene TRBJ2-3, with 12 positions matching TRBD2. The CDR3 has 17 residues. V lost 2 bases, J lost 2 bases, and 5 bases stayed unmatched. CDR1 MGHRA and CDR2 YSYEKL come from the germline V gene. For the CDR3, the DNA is TGCGCCAGCAGCCAACGCGGACTAGCGGGGAACACAGATACGCAGTATTTT. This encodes CASSQRGLAGNTDTQYF.

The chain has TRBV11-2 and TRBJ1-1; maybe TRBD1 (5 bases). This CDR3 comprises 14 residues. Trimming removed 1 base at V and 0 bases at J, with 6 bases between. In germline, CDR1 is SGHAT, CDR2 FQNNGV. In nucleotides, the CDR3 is TGTGCCAGCAGCTTAGGACAGCTGAACACTGAAGCTTTCTTT. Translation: CASSLGQLNTEAFF.

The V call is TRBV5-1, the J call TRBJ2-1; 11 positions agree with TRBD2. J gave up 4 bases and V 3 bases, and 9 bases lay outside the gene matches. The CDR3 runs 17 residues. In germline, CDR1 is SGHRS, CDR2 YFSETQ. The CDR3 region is CASSSPLAGGDYNEQFF. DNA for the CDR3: TGCGCCAGCAGCTCCCCGCTAGCGGGGGGCGATTACAATGAGCAGTTCTTC.

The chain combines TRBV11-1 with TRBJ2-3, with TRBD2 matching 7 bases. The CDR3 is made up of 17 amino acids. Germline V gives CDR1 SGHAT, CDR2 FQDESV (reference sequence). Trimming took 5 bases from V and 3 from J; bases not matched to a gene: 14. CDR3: CASSLPGGVGKTDTQYF. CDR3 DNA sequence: TGTGCCAGCAGCCTCCCGGGGGGTGTAGGGAAAACAGATACGCAGTATTTT.

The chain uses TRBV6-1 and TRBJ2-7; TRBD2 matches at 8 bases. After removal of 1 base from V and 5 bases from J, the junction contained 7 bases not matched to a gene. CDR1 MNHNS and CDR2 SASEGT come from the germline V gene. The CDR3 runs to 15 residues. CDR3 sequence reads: CASSEDRLAGDEQYF. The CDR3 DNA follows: TGTGCCAGCAGTGAAGATCGGCTAGCGGGCGACGAGCAGTACTTC.

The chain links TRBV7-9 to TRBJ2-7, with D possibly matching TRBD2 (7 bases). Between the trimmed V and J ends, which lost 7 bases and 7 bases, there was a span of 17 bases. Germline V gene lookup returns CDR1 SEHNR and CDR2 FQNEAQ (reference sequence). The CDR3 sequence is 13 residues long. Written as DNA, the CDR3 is TGTGCCAGCACCACCCGGGGGGCGGAGGAGCAGTACTTC. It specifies CASTTRGAEEQYF.

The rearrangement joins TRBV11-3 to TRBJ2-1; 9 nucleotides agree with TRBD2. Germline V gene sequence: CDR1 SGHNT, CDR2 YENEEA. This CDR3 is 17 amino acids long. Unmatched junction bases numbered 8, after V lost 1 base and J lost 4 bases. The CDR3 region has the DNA TGTGCCAGCAGCTTAGGTCGCGGGGGGGCCGGGTACAATGAGCAGTTCTTC. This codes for CASSLGRGGAGYNEQFF.

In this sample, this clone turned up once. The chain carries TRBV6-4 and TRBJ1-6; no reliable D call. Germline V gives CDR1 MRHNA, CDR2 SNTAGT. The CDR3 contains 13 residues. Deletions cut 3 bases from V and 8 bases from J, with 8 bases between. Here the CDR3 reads CASSEQLYSPLHF. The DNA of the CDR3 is TGTGCCAGCAGTGAACAGTTATATTCACCCCTCCACTTT.

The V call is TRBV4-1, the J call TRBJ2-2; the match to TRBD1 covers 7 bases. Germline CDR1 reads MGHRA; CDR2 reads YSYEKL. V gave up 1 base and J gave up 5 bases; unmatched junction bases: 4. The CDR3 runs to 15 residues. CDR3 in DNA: TGCGCCAGCAGCCAAGCGGCAGGGGGTACCGGGGAGCTGTTTTTT. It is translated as CASSQAAGGTGELFF.

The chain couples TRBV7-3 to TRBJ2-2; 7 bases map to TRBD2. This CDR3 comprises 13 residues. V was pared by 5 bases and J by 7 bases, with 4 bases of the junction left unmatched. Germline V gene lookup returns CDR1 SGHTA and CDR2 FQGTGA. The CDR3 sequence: CASSPSGGGELFF. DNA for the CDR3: TGTGCCAGCAGCCCCTCGGGGGGCGGGGAGCTGTTTTTT.

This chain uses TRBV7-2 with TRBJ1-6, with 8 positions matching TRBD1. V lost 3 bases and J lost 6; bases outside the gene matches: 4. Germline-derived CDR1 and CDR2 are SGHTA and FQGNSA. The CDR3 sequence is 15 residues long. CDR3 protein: CASSLQGAGNSPLHF. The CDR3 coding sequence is TGTGCCAGCAGCTTGCAGGGGGCCGGTAATTCACCCCTCCACTTT.

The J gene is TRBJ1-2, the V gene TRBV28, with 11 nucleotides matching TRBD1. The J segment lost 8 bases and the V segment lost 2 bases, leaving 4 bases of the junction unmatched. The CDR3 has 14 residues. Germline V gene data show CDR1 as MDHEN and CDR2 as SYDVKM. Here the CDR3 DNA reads TGTGCCAGCAGTTTAGGACAGGGGGCGGGGGGCTACACCTTC. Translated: CASSLGQGAGGYTF.

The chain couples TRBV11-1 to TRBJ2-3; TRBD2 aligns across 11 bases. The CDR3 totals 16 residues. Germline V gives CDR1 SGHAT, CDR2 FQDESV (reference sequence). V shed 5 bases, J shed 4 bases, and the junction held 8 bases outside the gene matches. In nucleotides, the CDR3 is TGTGCCAGCAGCCGCCGTAGCGGGGGGGCCTCAGATACGCAGTATTTT. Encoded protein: CASSRRSGGASDTQYF. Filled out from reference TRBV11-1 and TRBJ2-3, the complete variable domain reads EAEVAQSPRYKITEKSQAVAFWCDPISGHATLYWYRQILGQGPELLVQFQDESVVDDSQLPKDRFSAERLKGVDSTLKIQPAELGDSAMYLCASSRRSGGASDTQYFGPGTRLTVL.

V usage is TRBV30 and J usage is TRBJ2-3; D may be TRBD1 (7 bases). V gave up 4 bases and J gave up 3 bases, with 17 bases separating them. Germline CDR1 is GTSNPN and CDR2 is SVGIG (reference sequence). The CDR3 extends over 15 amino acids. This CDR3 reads CAWTIGGGGTDTQYF. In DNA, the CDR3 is TGTGCCTGGACCATAGGAGGGGGCGGAACAGATACGCAGTATTTT.

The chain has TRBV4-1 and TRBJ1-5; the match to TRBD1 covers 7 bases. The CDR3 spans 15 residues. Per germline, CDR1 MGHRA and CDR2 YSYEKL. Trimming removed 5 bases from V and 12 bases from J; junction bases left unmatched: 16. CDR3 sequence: CASSLYRQGLPHQHF. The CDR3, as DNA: TGCGCCAGCAGCTTGTATCGACAGGGCCTCCCGCACCAGCATTTT.

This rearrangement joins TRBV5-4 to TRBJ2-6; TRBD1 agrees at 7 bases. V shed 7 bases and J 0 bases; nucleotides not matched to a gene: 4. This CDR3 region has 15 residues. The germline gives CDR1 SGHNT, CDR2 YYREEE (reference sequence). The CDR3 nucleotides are TGTGCCAGCGGACAGGTGTCCTCTGGGGCCAACGTCCTGACTTTC. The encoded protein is CASGQVSSGANVLTF.

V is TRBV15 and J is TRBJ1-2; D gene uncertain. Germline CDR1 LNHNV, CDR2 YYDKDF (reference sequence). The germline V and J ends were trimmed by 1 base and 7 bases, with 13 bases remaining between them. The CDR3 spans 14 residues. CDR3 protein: CATSRGSEDGGYTF. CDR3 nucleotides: TGTGCCACCAGCAGAGGATCTGAGGATGGTGGCTACACCTTC. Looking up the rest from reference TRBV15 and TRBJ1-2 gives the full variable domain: DAMVIQNPRYQVTQFGKPVTLSCSQTLNHNVMYWYQQKSSQAPKLLFHYYDKDFNNEADTPDNFQSRRPNTSFCFLDIRSPGLGDTAMYLCATSRGSEDGGYTFGSGTRLTVV.

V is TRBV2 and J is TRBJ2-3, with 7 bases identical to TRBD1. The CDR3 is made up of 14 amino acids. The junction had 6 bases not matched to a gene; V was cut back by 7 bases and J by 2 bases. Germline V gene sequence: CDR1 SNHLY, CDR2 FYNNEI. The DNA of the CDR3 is TGTGCCAGCACCCCGGGACAGTCCACAGATACGCAGTATTTT. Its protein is CASTPGQSTDTQYF.

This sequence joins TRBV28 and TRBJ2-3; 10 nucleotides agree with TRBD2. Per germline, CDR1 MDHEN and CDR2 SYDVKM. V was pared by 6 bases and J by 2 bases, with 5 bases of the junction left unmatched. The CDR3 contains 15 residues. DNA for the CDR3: TGTGCCAGCAGGAAGCGGGGGGGCACCACAGATACGCAGTATTTT. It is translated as CASRKRGGTTDTQYF.

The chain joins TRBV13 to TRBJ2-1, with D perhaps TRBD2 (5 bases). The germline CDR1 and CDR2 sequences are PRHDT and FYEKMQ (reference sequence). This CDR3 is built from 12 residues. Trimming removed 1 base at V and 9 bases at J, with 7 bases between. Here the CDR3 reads CASSLAGFEQFF. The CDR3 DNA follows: TGTGCCAGCAGCTTAGCGGGGTTTGAGCAGTTCTTC.

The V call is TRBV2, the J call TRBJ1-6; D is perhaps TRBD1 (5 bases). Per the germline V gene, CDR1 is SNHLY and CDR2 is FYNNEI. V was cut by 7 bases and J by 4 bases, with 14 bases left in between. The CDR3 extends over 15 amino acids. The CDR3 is CASIAGYRYNSPLHF. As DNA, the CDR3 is TGTGCCAGCATCGCAGGGTATAGGTATAATTCACCCCTCCACTTT.

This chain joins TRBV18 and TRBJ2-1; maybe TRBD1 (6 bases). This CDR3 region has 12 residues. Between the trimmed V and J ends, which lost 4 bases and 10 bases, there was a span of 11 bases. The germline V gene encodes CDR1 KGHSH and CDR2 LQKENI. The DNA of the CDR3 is TGTGCCAGCTCACAGCAACAGGGAGAGCAGTTCTTC. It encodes CASSQQQGEQFF.